These 25 T cell receptor beta chains share one sample of origin, sequenced in a study of blood T cell repertoires in COVID-19. Generated by immunoSEQ multiplex PCR, the TCRdb table keeps only in-frame clones and is missing some. The repertoire has approximately 200,000 clones, approximately 91% of them found once; the top ten carry approximately 2.6%. The sequenced sample was peripheral blood. The receptors derive from a woman aged 55-69 years with acute or convalescent COVID-19.

The table lists this clone with a count of one. This sequence joins TRBV6-2 or TRBV6-3 and TRBJ1-2, with TRBD1 matching over 8 bases. Trimming cost V 4 bases and J 7 bases; bases outside gene matches: 5. Germline CDR1 is MNHEY and CDR2 is SVGEGT. The CDR3 runs to 13 residues. The CDR3 bases are TGTGCCAGCAGTTCAGGGGGCTATGGTGGCTACACCTTC. This sequence encodes CASSSGGYGGYTF.

The rearrangement uses TRBV25-1 and TRBJ1-6; D might be TRBD1 (6 bases). The CDR3 has 16 amino acids. Per germline, CDR1 MGHDK and CDR2 SYGVNS. The ends were cut back, 4 bases at V and 7 bases at J, with 17 bases in the middle. The CDR3: CASSVLGGAANSPLHF. CDR3 sequence (DNA): TGTGCCAGCAGTGTCCTTGGGGGGGCGGCCAATTCACCCCTCCACTTT.

V is TRBV2 and J is TRBJ2-2, with TRBD1 matching 9 bases. V lost 6 bases, J lost 5 bases, and 7 bases stayed unmatched. CDR1 is SNHLY and CDR2 is FYNNEI in the germline V gene. CDR3 length equals 15 residues. The CDR3 spells CASSRDRGITGELFF. CDR3 nucleotides: TGTGCCAGCAGCCGAGACAGGGGGATAACCGGGGAGCTGTTTTTT.

The CDR3 sequence is CASTPRASGRKAFF. The CDR3 DNA is TGTGCCAGCACCCCCCGGGCTAGCGGGAGGAAAGCGTTCTTC. The genes are TRBV5-8 and TRBJ2-1; 11 bases are shared with TRBD2. Trimming took 6 bases from V and 15 from J; bases not matched to a gene: 14. This CDR3 is 14 amino acids long. From germline, CDR1 is SGHTS and CDR2 YDEGEE.

The chain joins TRBV5-6 to TRBJ1-3; 9 nucleotides line up with TRBD1. V gave up 2 bases and J gave up 6 bases; unmatched junction bases: 9. Germline V lookup: CDR1 SGHDT, CDR2 YYEEEE. The CDR3 extends over 16 amino acids. CDR3 region: CASSFRDRAYLNTIYF. The DNA of the CDR3 is TGTGCCAGCAGCTTCCGGGACAGGGCCTACTTAAACACCATATATTTT.

The CDR3 DNA reads TGTGCCAGCAGCTTCAACCCGACAGGGTCGGATGGCTACACCTTC. Amino acids: CASSFNPTGSDGYTF. This sequence joins TRBV9 and TRBJ1-2; 7 bases line up with TRBD1. The germline CDR1 and CDR2 sequences are SGDLS and YYNGEE. Germline trimming cut 4 bases from V and 6 bases from J; bases unmatched to any gene: 12. The CDR3 is made up of 15 amino acids.

This clone was detected only once. The V gene is TRBV6-5, the J gene TRBJ2-5, with D tentatively TRBD1 (5 bases). CDR3 length: 14 residues. Germline assignment: CDR1 MNHEY and CDR2 SVGAGI. Trimming left V 6 bases short and J 5 bases short, with 16 bases between. The CDR3 protein is CASRQERPRETQYF. The CDR3 DNA is TGTGCCAGCAGACAGGAAAGACCGAGGGAGACCCAGTACTTC.

The rearrangement links TRBV7-6 to TRBJ2-6; no clear D. The CDR3 length is 17 residues. CDR1 and CDR2 (germline): SGHVS, FNYEAQ. Trimming took 1 base from V and 0 from J, leaving 10 bases between them. For the CDR3, the DNA is TGTGCCAGCAGCTTAGTATCCCAGTCCTCTGGGGCCAACGTCCTGACTTTC. This sequence encodes CASSLVSQSSGANVLTF.

The rearrangement joins TRBV27 to TRBJ2-7; D is perhaps TRBD1 (6 bases). Trimming left V 3 bases short and J 5 bases short, with 20 bases between. Germline V gene sequence: CDR1 MNHEY, CDR2 SMNVEV (reference sequence). This CDR3 spans 16 amino acids. This CDR3 is CASSFSPGHLWHEQYF. CDR3 DNA: TGTGCCAGCAGTTTTTCACCGGGACACTTGTGGCACGAGCAGTACTTC.

The chain is built from TRBV10-1 and TRBJ1-1; TRBD1 is a possible D gene (6 bases). Germline V gene sequence: CDR1 WNHNN, CDR2 SYGVQD (reference sequence). V lost 5 bases, J lost 3 bases, and 25 bases lay in between. This CDR3 is built from 18 residues. The CDR3 sequence is CASSRAGGGADRYTEAFF. The DNA of the CDR3 is TGCGCCAGCAGTCGTGCCGGGGGGGGCGCGGATAGGTACACTGAAGCTTTCTTT.

This chain connects TRBV5-4 to TRBJ2-7, with TRBD1 matching 12 bases. The J segment lost 6 bases and the V segment lost 0 bases, leaving 4 bases of the junction unmatched. This CDR3 spans 15 amino acids. The V gene's germline CDR1 is SGHNT and CDR2 YYREEE (reference sequence). The CDR3 nucleotides are TGTGCCAGCAGCTTGGGAGGGACAGGGGGCTTCGAGCAGTACTTC. It codes for CASSLGGTGGFEQYF.

This rearrangement joins TRBV19 to TRBJ1-5; 7 positions agree with TRBD1. Looked up from germline, CDR1 is LNHDA and CDR2 is SQIVND (reference sequence). The CDR3 sequence is 17 residues long. V dropped 6 bases and J dropped 5; count of bases not matched to a gene: 16. DNA of the CDR3: TGTGCCAGTAGCCAGGAGAGGGGGGCAGGGGGACATCAGCCCCAGCATTTT. It is translated as CASSQERGAGGHQPQHF.

The chain is built from TRBV28 and TRBJ2-1; 9 bases are a match to TRBD2. Germline values: CDR1 MDHEN, CDR2 SYDVKM. CDR3 size: 15 residues. V shed 1 base, J shed 5 bases, and the junction held 3 bases outside the gene matches. The CDR3 region is CASSLFTSGHNEQFF. The CDR3 DNA follows: TGTGCCAGCAGTTTATTTACTAGCGGGCACAATGAGCAGTTCTTC.

This clone showed up just once. V and J are TRBV18 and TRBJ2-1; D remains unclear. The CDR3 is 14 amino acids. The germline CDR1 and CDR2 sequences are KGHSH and LQKENI. V shed 0 bases and J shed 2 bases, with 5 bases lying between them. CDR3 sequence reads: CASSPPPAYNEQFF. The CDR3 bases are TGTGCCAGCTCACCACCGCCAGCCTACAATGAGCAGTTCTTC.

The DNA for the CDR3 is TGTGCCAGCAGCCGGACTCTCGCAGATACGCAGTATTTT. As protein: CASSRTLADTQYF. The J gene is TRBJ2-3, the V gene TRBV9; possibly TRBD2 for D (5 bases). V lost 4 bases, J lost 4 bases, and 10 bases lay in between. The CDR3 runs 13 residues. Germline assignment: CDR1 SGDLS and CDR2 YYNGEE.

Only a few counts were recorded for this clone. This chain links TRBV4-1 with TRBJ2-7; tentatively, D is TRBD1 (6 bases). In germline, CDR1 is MGHRA, CDR2 YSYEKL. The CDR3 totals 19 residues. Trimming cost V 0 bases and J 0 bases, with 21 bases left between them. The CDR3 DNA reads as TGCGCCAGCAGCCAAGATCACGGAATTCGGACAGCGTTCTCCTACGAGCAGTACTTC. Translating gives CASSQDHGIRTAFSYEQYF.

The chain combines TRBV18 with TRBJ1-1; no definite D call. Germline-derived CDR1 and CDR2 are KGHSH and LQKENI. Trimming cost V 3 bases and J 4 bases, with 15 bases left between them. The CDR3 loop spans 15 amino acids. The CDR3 region has the DNA TGTGCCAGCTCACCGACCTCGGACTATGGCACTGAAGCTTTCTTT. Translation: CASSPTSDYGTEAFF.

The chain employs TRBV25-1 and TRBJ1-2; possibly TRBD1 for D (6 bases). Trimming left V 2 bases short and J 3 bases short, with 7 bases between. CDR3 length: 13 amino acids. Germline CDR1 MGHDK, CDR2 SYGVNS. In DNA form, the CDR3 reads TGTGCCAGCAGTGAACAGGGGTACTATGGCTACACCTTC. This sequence encodes CASSEQGYYGYTF.

The chain employs TRBV19 and TRBJ2-1; TRBD1 aligns across 10 bases. With 4 bases clipped from V and 2 bases from J, the junction kept 5 bases outside the gene matches. The V gene's germline CDR1 is LNHDA and CDR2 SQIVND (reference sequence). This CDR3 has 16 residues. CDR3 sequence (DNA): TGTGCCAGTAGTAACCTCGACAGGGGGCCCTACAATGAGCAGTTCTTC. Translated, it gives CASSNLDRGPYNEQFF.

The V gene is TRBV6-5, the J gene TRBJ2-5; 9 nucleotides match TRBD1. The length of the CDR3 is 16 residues. CDR1 is MNHEY and CDR2 is SVGAGI in the germline V gene. Losses at the gene ends were 4 bases for V and 3 bases for J; bases not matched to a gene: 9. The CDR3 loop reads CASSSGDREGKETQYF. The CDR3 DNA follows: TGTGCCAGCAGTTCTGGGGACAGGGAGGGAAAAGAGACCCAGTACTTC.

This rearrangement joins TRBV5-6 to TRBJ1-2; D gene uncertain. The CDR3 spans 14 residues. V gave up 0 bases and J gave up 4 bases, with 10 bases separating them. The germline V gene encodes CDR1 SGHDT and CDR2 YYEEEE. The CDR3 is CASSLAHHSYGYTF. The CDR3 DNA sequence: TGTGCCAGCAGCTTGGCCCATCACTCCTATGGCTACACCTTC. Complete variable domain (other parts from reference TRBV5-6 and TRBJ1-2): DAGVTQSPTHLIKTRGQQVTLRCSPKSGHDTVSWYQQALGQGPQFIFQYYEEEERQRGNFPDRFSGHQFPNYSSELNVNALLLGDSALYLCASSLAHHSYGYTFGSGTRLTVV.

The chain joins TRBV9 to TRBJ1-6, with 9 bases lining up with TRBD1. The V segment lost 4 bases and the J segment 6 bases; nucleotides outside the gene matches: 5. The germline V gene encodes CDR1 SGDLS and CDR2 YYNGEE. The CDR3 totals 15 residues. This CDR3 is CASSTRDRANSPLHF. The CDR3 coding sequence is TGTGCCAGCAGCACACGGGACAGGGCTAATTCACCCCTCCACTTT.

The rearrangement joins TRBV7-2 to TRBJ1-3; 8 bases fit TRBD1. V lost 3 bases to trimming and J lost 0 bases; unmatched junction nucleotides: 4. In germline, CDR1 is SGHTA, CDR2 FQGNSA. CDR3 length equals 16 residues. DNA of the CDR3: TGTGCCAGCAGCTTGGGGGACAGGAGCTCTGGAAACACCATATATTTT. Protein sequence: CASSLGDRSSGNTIYF. Full variable domain (remainder filled in from reference TRBV7-2 and TRBJ1-3): GAGVSQSPSNKVTEKGKDVELRCDPISGHTALYWYRQSLGQGLEFLIYFQGNSAPDKSGLPSDRFSAERTGGSVSTLTIQRTQQEDSAVYLCASSLGDRSSGNTIYFGEGSWLTVV.

This sequence joins TRBV4-2 and TRBJ2-1; possibly TRBD2 for D (7 bases). Germline V gene data show CDR1 as LGHNA and CDR2 as YNFKEQ. Trimming shortened V by 0 bases and J by 5 bases, and 17 bases separated the two germline ends. This CDR3 region has 17 residues. CDR3 DNA: TGTGCCAGCAGCCAAGACTCAACAAGGGGGACTAACAATGAGCAGTTCTTC. This sequence encodes CASSQDSTRGTNNEQFF.

CDR3 sequence: CASSVGGQGGFGTGYTF. In nucleotides, the CDR3 is TGCGCCAGCAGTGTTGGGGGACAGGGAGGTTTTGGAACTGGCTACACCTTC. V and J are TRBV10-2 and TRBJ1-2, with 9 nucleotides matching TRBD1. V lost 4 bases and J lost 7; bases outside the gene matches: 16. Germline V gene data show CDR1 as WSHSY and CDR2 as SAAADI. The CDR3 totals 17 residues.